Listed here are 20 T cell receptor beta chains from one sample, sequenced in a study of post-analysis software for immune sequencing data. General study points: Relative to controls, patients had five TRBV segments at higher frequency, with TRBV5-6, TRBV5-1 and TRBV20-1 among these.

Their antigens are not known. Prepared libraries of TCR beta cDNA carried unique molecular identifiers. TCRdb redid the calling of the PCR reads with MiXCR, one entry per CDR3 protein. The sample contains hundreds of thousands of distinct CDR3 sequences, roughly 27% of which appear only once. Source material: blood. Receptors originate from a girl aged 10 to 17 with multiple sclerosis.

The sample holds a few counts of this clonotype. The V and J genes are TRBV5-4 and TRBJ1-2; TRBD1 matches at 10 bases. The J segment lost 8 bases and the V segment lost 4 bases, leaving 8 bases of the junction unmatched. There are 14 residues in the CDR3. Germline values: CDR1 SGHNT, CDR2 YYREEE (reference sequence). The CDR3 sequence is CASSGQGGVEGYTF. For the CDR3, the DNA is TGTGCCAGCAGCGGACAGGGGGGCGTAGAGGGCTACACCTTC.

The rearrangement links TRBV29-1 to TRBJ2-4; no firm D call. The J call may be faulty, since TRBJ2-5 better matches the DNA end. The V gene's germline CDR1 is SQVTM and CDR2 ANQGSEA. The CDR3 is 11 residues long. This chain's CDR3 is CGSASRETQYF. In nucleotides, the CDR3 is TGCGGCTCCGCTTCCAGGGAGACCCAGTACTTC.

This clonotype was picked up a small number of times. This chain uses TRBV6-5 with TRBJ1-6; possible D gene TRBD1, 5 bases. The CDR3 is 14 amino acids. The germline CDR1 and CDR2 sequences are MNHEY and SVGAGI. The V end was cut by 0 bases, the J end by 10 bases, with 10 bases between. The CDR3 DNA is TGTGCCAGCAGTTACTCCGGGACGGGGTCACCCCTCCACTTT. It encodes CASSYSGTGSPLHF.

This clonotype was seen repeatedly, ten times or more. The genes are TRBV10-3 and TRBJ1-2; D gene unclear. Trimming cost V 4 bases and J 0 bases, with 12 bases left between them. CDR3 length equals 15 residues. Germline assignment: CDR1 ENHRY and CDR2 SYGVKD. The CDR3 DNA follows: TGTGCCATCAGTGTGCGGGCACAGACTAACTATGGCTACACCTTC. Amino acids: CAISVRAQTNYGYTF.

This sequence joins TRBV20-1 and TRBJ2-1, with TRBD2 matching over 11 bases. V lost 5 bases, J lost 4 bases, and 7 bases stayed unmatched. Germline loops: CDR1 DFQATT, CDR2 SNEGSKA (reference sequence). The CDR3 consists of 15 residues. The CDR3 sequence is CSAQGTSGGYNEQFF. CDR3 DNA: TGCAGTGCTCAGGGTACTAGCGGGGGTTACAATGAGCAGTTCTTC.

The chain carries TRBV7-9 and TRBJ1-4, with unresolved D. The CDR3 runs to 17 residues. CDR1 SEHNR and CDR2 FQNEAQ come from the germline V gene (reference sequence). Trimming removed 4 bases from V and 0 bases from J, with 15 bases in between. CDR3 nucleotides: TGTGCCAGCAGCTCCTCGGTGCACGTAGCAACTAATGAAAAACTGTTTTTT. Encoded protein: CASSSSVHVATNEKLFF.

This rearrangement joins TRBV29-1 to TRBJ2-7; TRBD2 aligns across 9 bases. The CDR3 loop spans 15 amino acids. Unmatched junction bases numbered 12, after V lost 6 bases and J lost 3 bases. Germline V lookup: CDR1 SQVTM, CDR2 ANQGSEA. CDR3 DNA sequence: TGCAGCGTAGGAGTTAGCGGGAGAAGGCGCTACGAGCAGTACTTC. Translated, it gives CSVGVSGRRRYEQYF.

Details on this clonotype: The junction shows a germline mismatch at one end, possibly a read error. This chain connects TRBV7-9 to TRBJ2-7; 11 nucleotides line up with TRBD1. Germline CDR1 and CDR2: SEHNR and FQNEAQ (reference sequence). The CDR3 length is 16 residues. CDR3 in amino acids: CASSVSGTGGSYEQCF. DNA for the CDR3: TGTGCCAGCAGCGTATCCGGGACAGGGGGTTCCTACGAGCAGTGCTTC.

V and J are TRBV3-1 and TRBJ1-6, with D perhaps matching TRBD1 (6 bases). Germline-derived CDR1 and CDR2 are LGHDT and YNNKEL (reference sequence). V was shortened by 1 base and J by 8 bases, with 15 bases between the two germline ends. The CDR3 consists of 16 residues. Here the CDR3 DNA reads TGTGCCAGCAGCCAAGTAGAAGGGGGATTGGATTCACCCCTCCACTTT. Translated: CASSQVEGGLDSPLHF.

At least ten counts were recorded for this clonotype. The CDR3 sequence: CASSLGGTSYEQYF. The CDR3 DNA sequence: TGTGCCAGCAGCTTAGGAGGGACTTCCTACGAGCAGTACTTC. The V and J genes are TRBV7-2 and TRBJ2-7; a possible D gene is TRBD2 (6 bases). Deletions cut 1 base from V and 1 base from J, with 8 bases between. The CDR3 loop spans 14 amino acids. CDR1 and CDR2 (germline): SGHTA, FQGNSA.

Only a few counts were recorded for this clonotype. The CDR3 spells CSARSWGHEQFF. As DNA, the CDR3 is TGCAGTGCTAGGTCCTGGGGGCATGAGCAGTTCTTC. The J gene is TRBJ2-1, the V gene TRBV20-1, with D tentatively TRBD1 (6 bases). The CDR3 length is 12 residues. Germline CDR1 is DFQATT and CDR2 is SNEGSKA (reference sequence). Trimming shortened V by 3 bases and J by 8 bases, and 11 bases separated the two germline ends.

The genes are TRBV4-3 and TRBJ2-7; no firm D call. CDR3 size: 14 residues. Germline CDR1 reads LGHNA; CDR2 reads YSLEER. V shed 2 bases and J shed 2 bases, with 10 bases lying between them. The DNA for the CDR3 is TGCGCCAGCAGCCAAACGAAGGGCCCCTACGAGCAGTACTTC. This codes for CASSQTKGPYEQYF.

The genes are TRBV6-6 and TRBJ2-1; 7 nucleotides align to TRBD1. The CDR3 covers 15 residues. Germline V gives CDR1 MNHNY, CDR2 SVGAGI (reference sequence). The V gene end was trimmed by 8 bases and the J gene end by 4 bases; junction bases not matched to a gene: 11. The CDR3 here is CASSLRGSGYNEQFF. The CDR3 DNA follows: TGTGCCAGCTCGCTCAGGGGGAGCGGATACAATGAGCAGTTCTTC.

The table lists this clonotype with a few counts. The chain is built from TRBV12-3 or TRBV12-4 and TRBJ2-3; no definite D call. There are 13 residues in the CDR3. V dropped 3 bases and J dropped 6 bases, with 10 bases sitting between them. CDR3 nucleotides: TGTGCCAGCAGTTTGTCGGGTTATGATACGCAGTATTTT. Its translation is CASSLSGYDTQYF.

Comment on this clonotype: At one end the junction does not follow the germline gene, possibly because of a read error. The chain employs TRBV2 and TRBJ2-5; the D is unclear. The CDR3 sequence is 14 residues long. Looked up from germline, CDR1 is SNHLY and CDR2 is FYNNEI. As DNA, the CDR3 is TGTGCCAACAGTGAAGTAGAGTACCAAGAGACCCAGTACTTC. It yields the protein CANSEVEYQETQYF.

The chain carries TRBV4-3 and TRBJ2-7; tentative D call: TRBD1 (6 bases). V shed 2 bases and J shed 3 bases, with 11 bases lying between them. CDR1 LGHNA and CDR2 YSLEER come from the germline V gene. The CDR3 has 14 amino acids. CDR3 protein: CASSQKQGLYEQYF. The CDR3 DNA follows: TGCGCCAGCAGCCAAAAACAGGGTCTCTACGAGCAGTACTTC.

The J gene is TRBJ2-6, the V gene TRBV9; 9 nucleotides agree with TRBD1. CDR3 length: 21 residues. Germline V gene data show CDR1 as SGDLS and CDR2 as YYNGEE. V lost 1 base to trimming and J lost 2 bases; unmatched junction nucleotides: 16. The chain's CDR3 is CASSVYRTGTGRAPGANVLTF. The CDR3 coding sequence is TGTGCCAGCAGCGTATATCGAACCGGGACAGGGAGGGCCCCTGGGGCCAACGTCCTGACTTTC.

The V call is TRBV29-1, the J call TRBJ1-3; no clear D. The CDR3 sequence is 11 residues long. The V end was cut by 6 bases, the J end by 4 bases, with 7 bases between. Germline loops: CDR1 SQVTM, CDR2 ANQGSEA. CDR3 nucleotide sequence: TGCAGCGTACGGGAGGGAAACACCATATATTTT. As protein: CSVREGNTIYF.

This clonotype appeared a few times. The CDR3 sequence: CASSTNQGIETEAFF. CDR3 nucleotides: TGTGCCAGCAGCACAAACCAGGGAATCGAAACTGAAGCTTTCTTT. The chain links TRBV9 to TRBJ1-1; D might be TRBD1 (5 bases). Trimming removed 4 bases from V and 5 bases from J, with 18 bases in between. The CDR3 covers 15 residues. Germline CDR1 and CDR2: SGDLS and YYNGEE.

This clonotype showed up just a few times. The V and J genes are TRBV29-1 and TRBJ1-2; D is perhaps TRBD1 (6 bases). The CDR3 consists of 15 residues. V gave up 7 bases and J gave up 4 bases, with 22 bases separating them. In germline, CDR1 is SQVTM, CDR2 ANQGSEA. CDR3 nucleotide sequence: TGCAGCGCCGACTCGACTTTACAGGGTACCTATGGCTACACCTTC. Its protein product is CSADSTLQGTYGYTF.